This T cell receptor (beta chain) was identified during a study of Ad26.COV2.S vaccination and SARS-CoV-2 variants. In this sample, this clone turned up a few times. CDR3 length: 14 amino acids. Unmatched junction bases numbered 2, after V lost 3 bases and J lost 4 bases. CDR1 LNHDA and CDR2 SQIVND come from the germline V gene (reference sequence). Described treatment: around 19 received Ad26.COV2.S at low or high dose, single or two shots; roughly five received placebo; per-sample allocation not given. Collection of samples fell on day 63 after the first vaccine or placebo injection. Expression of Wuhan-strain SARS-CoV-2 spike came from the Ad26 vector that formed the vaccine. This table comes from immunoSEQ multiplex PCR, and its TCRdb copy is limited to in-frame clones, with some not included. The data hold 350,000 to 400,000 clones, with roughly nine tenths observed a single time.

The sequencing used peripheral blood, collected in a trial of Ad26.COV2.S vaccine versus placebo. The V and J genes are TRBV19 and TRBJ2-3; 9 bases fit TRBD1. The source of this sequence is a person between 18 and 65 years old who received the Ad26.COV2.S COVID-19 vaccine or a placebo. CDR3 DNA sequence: TGTGCCAGTAGTATCGGACAGGGGCCAGATACGCAGTATTTT. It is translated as CASSIGQGPDTQYF.